Below are 8 T cell receptor beta chains sequenced from a single sample in a study of PD-1 blockade in classical Hodgkin lymphoma. The protocol was immunoSEQ multiplex PCR, while the TCRdb copy is restricted to in-frame clones and leaves out a portion. This table holds 30,000 to 35,000 clones, around nine tenths found once. Every one of the patients relapsed after autologous stem cell transplantation (brentuximab vedotin exposure was variable). It was by magnetic negative selection that CD4+ T cells were purified from thawed PBMCs. Material: CD4+ T cells from blood, obtained at baseline. The receptors shown here come from a human donor with classical Hodgkin lymphoma.

The chain is built from TRBV9 and TRBJ2-1; 8 positions agree with TRBD2. The V segment lost 0 bases and the J segment 8 bases; nucleotides outside the gene matches: 10. This CDR3 spans 16 amino acids. Per the germline V gene, CDR1 is SGDLS and CDR2 is YYNGEE. CDR3 in DNA: TGTGCCAGCAGCGTAGGGATAGCGGGACTTGCCGATGAGCAGTTCTTC. Its translation: CASSVGIAGLADEQFF.

This chain uses TRBV29-1 with TRBJ2-1, with 9 bases lining up with TRBD2. Germline V gene lookup returns CDR1 SQVTM and CDR2 ANQGSEA. The CDR3 covers 14 residues. With 4 bases clipped from V and 9 bases from J, the junction kept 10 bases outside the gene matches. This CDR3 is CSVAGGRAIGEQFF. In nucleotides, the CDR3 is TGCAGCGTTGCGGGCGGGAGGGCCATCGGTGAGCAGTTCTTC.

V is TRBV4-1 and J is TRBJ1-4; maybe TRBD1 (6 bases). V was trimmed by 1 base and J by 5 bases, leaving 17 bases between them. The length of the CDR3 is 17 residues. The V gene's germline CDR1 is MGHRA and CDR2 YSYEKL. DNA for the CDR3: TGCGCCAGCAGCCAAGTGGGCAGGGGCAGAAGAAATGAAAAACTGTTTTTT. Protein product: CASSQVGRGRRNEKLFF.

J is TRBJ1-5 and V is TRBV6-5; D call uncertain. V lost 2 bases and J lost 4, with 6 bases in between. Looked up from germline, CDR1 is MNHEY and CDR2 is SVGAGI. The CDR3 runs to 13 residues. In DNA form, the CDR3 reads TGTGCCAGCAGTTACAGGAGAAATCAGCCCCAGCATTTT. Translation gives CASSYRRNQPQHF.

This clone was recorded only once. This chain uses TRBV6-1 with TRBJ2-5, with 10 bases aligning to TRBD1. From germline, CDR1 is MNHNS and CDR2 SASEGT. This CDR3 contains 14 residues. Trimming cost V 5 bases and J 6 bases; bases outside gene matches: 6. CDR3 protein: CASSWDRGRKTQYF. The CDR3 bases are TGTGCCAGCAGTTGGGACAGGGGCAGAAAGACCCAGTACTTC.

The chain employs TRBV6-1 and TRBJ1-6; D is undetermined. The CDR3 runs to 12 residues. The germline V gene encodes CDR1 MNHNS and CDR2 SASEGT. The V and J ends lost 4 bases and 7 bases respectively, with 5 bases between them. The CDR3 nucleotides read TGTGCCAGCAGTGTAGGGAATTCACCCCTCCACTTT. This sequence encodes CASSVGNSPLHF.

This chain joins TRBV18 and TRBJ2-6; TRBD2 is a possible D gene (6 bases). With 4 bases removed from V and 3 bases from J, the gap between germline ends came to 10 bases. This CDR3 is built from 15 residues. Germline-derived CDR1 and CDR2 are KGHSH and LQKENI. CDR3 coding DNA: TGTGCCAGCTCACAAGGAGGGCTTGGGGCCAACGTCCTGACTTTC. As protein: CASSQGGLGANVLTF.

V gene TRBV4-1 combines with J gene TRBJ2-7, with unresolved D. The CDR3 is 13 amino acids. Per the germline V gene, CDR1 is MGHRA and CDR2 is YSYEKL. V lost 2 bases and J 2 bases, leaving 7 bases between the germline ends. The DNA of the CDR3 is TGCGCCAGCAGCCAACACACGGCCTACGAGCAGTACTTC. Residues: CASSQHTAYEQYF.